One T cell receptor beta chain is described in this entry. CDR1 LGHNA and CDR2 YNFKEQ come from the germline V gene. The CDR3 extends over 14 amino acids. Trimming removed 0 bases from V and 5 bases from J; junction bases left unmatched: 2. This table comes from immunoSEQ multiplex PCR, and its TCRdb copy is limited to in-frame clones, with some not included. The sample includes 250,000 to 350,000 clones, roughly four fifths of them seen just once. The source of the sample is a study of blood T cell repertoires in COVID-19. Sequencing was performed on peripheral blood. The chain couples TRBV4-2 to TRBJ2-5, with 8 bases lining up with TRBD2. This receptor was identified in a person between 65 and 80 years old with COVID-19, enrolled during active disease. The CDR3 reads CASSQDGRGETQYF. DNA of the CDR3: TGTGCCAGCAGCCAAGACGGGAGGGGGGAGACCCAGTACTTC.